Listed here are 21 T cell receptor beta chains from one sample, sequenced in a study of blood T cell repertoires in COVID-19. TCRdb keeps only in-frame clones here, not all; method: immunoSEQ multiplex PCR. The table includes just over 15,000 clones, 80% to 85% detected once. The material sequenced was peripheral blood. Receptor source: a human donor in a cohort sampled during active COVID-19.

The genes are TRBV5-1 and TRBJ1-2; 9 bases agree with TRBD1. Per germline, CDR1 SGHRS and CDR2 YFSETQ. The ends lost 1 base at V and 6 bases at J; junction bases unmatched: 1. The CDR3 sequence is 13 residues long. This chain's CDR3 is CASSLRDRDGYTF. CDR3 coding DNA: TGCGCCAGCAGCTTGAGGGACAGGGATGGCTACACCTTC. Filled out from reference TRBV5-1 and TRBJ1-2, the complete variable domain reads KAGVTQTPRYLIKTRGQQVTLSCSPISGHRSVSWYQQTPGQGLQFLFEYFSETQRNKGNFPGRFSGRQFSNSRSEMNVSTLELGDSALYLCASSLRDRDGYTFGSGTRLTVV.

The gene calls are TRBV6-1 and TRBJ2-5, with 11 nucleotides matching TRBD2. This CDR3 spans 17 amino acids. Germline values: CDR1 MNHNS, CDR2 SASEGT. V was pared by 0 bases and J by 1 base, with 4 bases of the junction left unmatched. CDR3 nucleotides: TGTGCCAGCAGTGAAGCGCGGACTAGCGGGCCCCAAGAGACCCAGTACTTC. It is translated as CASSEARTSGPQETQYF.

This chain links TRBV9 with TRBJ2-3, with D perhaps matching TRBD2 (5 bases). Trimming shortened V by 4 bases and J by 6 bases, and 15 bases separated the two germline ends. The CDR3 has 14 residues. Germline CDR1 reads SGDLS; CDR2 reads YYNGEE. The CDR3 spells CASSPPNGEDTQYF. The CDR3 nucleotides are TGTGCCAGCAGCCCCCCAAACGGGGAGGATACGCAGTATTTT.

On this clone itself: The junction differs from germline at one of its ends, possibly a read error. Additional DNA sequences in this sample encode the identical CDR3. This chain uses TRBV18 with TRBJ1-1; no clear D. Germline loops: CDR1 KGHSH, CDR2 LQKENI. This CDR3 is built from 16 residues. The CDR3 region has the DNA TGTGCCAGCTCTATTGTAGCCGTTGAGACGAACACTGAAGCCTTCTTT. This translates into CASSIVAVETNTEAFF.

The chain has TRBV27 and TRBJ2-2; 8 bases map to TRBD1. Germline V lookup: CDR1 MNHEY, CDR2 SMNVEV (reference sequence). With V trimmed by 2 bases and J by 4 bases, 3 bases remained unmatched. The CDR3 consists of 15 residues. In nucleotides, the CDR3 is TGTGCCAGCAGTTTAGGACAGGGAGGCACCGGGGAGCTGTTTTTT. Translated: CASSLGQGGTGELFF.

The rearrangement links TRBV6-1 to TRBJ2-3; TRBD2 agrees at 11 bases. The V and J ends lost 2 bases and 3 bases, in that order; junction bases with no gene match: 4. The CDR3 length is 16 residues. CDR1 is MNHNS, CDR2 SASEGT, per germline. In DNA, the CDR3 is TGTGCCAGCAGTGAAATAGCGGGGGGGCCAACAGATACGCAGTATTTT. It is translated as CASSEIAGGPTDTQYF.

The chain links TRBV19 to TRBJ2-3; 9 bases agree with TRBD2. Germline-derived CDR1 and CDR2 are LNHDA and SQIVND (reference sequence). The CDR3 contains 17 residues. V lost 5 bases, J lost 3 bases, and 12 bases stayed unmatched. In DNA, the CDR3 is TGTGCCAGTAGTCCACTAGCGGGTCGGTTGGGGACAGATACGCAGTATTTT. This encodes CASSPLAGRLGTDTQYF.

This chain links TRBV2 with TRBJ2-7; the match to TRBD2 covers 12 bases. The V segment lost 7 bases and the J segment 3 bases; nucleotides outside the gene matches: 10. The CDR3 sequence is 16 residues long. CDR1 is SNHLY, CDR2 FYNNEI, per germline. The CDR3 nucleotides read TGTGCCAGCACCAGAACCACTAGCGGGAGGTTCTACGAGCAGTACTTC. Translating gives CASTRTTSGRFYEQYF.

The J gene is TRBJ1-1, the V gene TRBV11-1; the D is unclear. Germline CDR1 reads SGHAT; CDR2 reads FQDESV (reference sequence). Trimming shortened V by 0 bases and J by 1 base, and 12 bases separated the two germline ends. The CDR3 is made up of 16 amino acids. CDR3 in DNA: TGTGCCAGCAGCTTAGCGCGGAGGGCCGGGAACACTGAAGCTTTCTTT. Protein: CASSLARRAGNTEAFF.

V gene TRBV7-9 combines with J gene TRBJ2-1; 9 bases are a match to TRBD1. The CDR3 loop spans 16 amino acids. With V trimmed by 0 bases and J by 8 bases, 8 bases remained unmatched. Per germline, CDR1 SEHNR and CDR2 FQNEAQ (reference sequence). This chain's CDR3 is CASSLALGTGSYEQFF. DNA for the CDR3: TGTGCCAGCAGCTTAGCGCTAGGGACAGGGAGTTATGAGCAGTTCTTC.

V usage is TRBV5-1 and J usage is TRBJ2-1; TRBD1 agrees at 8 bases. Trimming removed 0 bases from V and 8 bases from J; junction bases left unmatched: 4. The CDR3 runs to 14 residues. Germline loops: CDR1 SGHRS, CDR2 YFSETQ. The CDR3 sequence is CASSLGQGTDEQFF. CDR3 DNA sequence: TGCGCCAGCAGCTTGGGACAGGGGACCGATGAGCAGTTCTTC.

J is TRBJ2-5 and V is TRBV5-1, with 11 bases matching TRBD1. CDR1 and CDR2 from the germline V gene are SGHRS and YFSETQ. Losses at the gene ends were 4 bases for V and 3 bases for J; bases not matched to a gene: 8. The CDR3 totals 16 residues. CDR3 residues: CASSTRPGQGEETQYF. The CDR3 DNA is TGCGCCAGCAGCACCCGTCCGGGACAGGGGGAAGAGACCCAGTACTTC.

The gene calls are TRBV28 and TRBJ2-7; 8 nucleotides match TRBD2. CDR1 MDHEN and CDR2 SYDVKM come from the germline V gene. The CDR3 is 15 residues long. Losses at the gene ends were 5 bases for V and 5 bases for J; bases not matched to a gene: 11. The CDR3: CASSNREGVGNEQYF. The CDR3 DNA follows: TGTGCCAGCAGTAATCGGGAGGGGGTCGGAAACGAGCAGTACTTC.

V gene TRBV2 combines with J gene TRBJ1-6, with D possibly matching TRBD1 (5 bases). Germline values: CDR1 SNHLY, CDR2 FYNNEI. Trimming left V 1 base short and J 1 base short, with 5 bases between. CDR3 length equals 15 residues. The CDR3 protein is CASSEGQSYNSPLHF. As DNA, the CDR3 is TGTGCCAGCAGTGAAGGACAGTCCTATAATTCACCCCTCCACTTT.

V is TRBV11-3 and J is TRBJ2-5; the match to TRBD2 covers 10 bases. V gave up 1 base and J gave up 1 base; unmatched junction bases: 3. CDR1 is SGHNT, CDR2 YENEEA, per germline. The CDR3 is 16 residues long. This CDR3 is CASSLASGGLQETQYF. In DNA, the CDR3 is TGTGCCAGCAGCTTAGCTAGCGGGGGCCTCCAAGAGACCCAGTACTTC.

The CDR3 DNA follows: TGTGCCAGCTCACCAGGGGAGGGGCAAGAGACCCAGTACTTC. Translated, it gives CASSPGEGQETQYF. The J gene is TRBJ2-5, the V gene TRBV18; the match to TRBD2 covers 7 bases. Germline V lookup: CDR1 KGHSH, CDR2 LQKENI. The CDR3 covers 14 residues. With V trimmed by 2 bases and J by 2 bases, 2 bases remained unmatched.

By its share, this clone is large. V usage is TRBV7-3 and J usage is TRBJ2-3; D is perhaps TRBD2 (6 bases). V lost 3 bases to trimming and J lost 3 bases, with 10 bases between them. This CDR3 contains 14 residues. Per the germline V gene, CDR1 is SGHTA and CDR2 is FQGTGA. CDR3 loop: CASSLGGATDTQYF. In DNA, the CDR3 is TGTGCCAGCAGCTTGGGCGGGGCTACAGATACGCAGTATTTT.

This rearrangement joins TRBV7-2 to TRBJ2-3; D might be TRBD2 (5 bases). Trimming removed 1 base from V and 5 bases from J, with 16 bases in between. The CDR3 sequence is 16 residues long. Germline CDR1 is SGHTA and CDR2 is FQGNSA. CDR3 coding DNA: TGTGCCAGCAGCTTAGGAGTAGCCGGGGTGGGAGATACGCAGTATTTT. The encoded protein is CASSLGVAGVGDTQYF.

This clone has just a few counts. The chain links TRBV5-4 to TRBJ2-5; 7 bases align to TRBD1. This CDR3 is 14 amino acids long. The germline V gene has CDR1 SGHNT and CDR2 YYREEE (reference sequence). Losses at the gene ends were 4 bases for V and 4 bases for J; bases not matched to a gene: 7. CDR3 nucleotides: TGTGCCAGCAGCACCAGGGGGTGGGGAGAGACCCAGTACTTC. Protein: CASSTRGWGETQYF.

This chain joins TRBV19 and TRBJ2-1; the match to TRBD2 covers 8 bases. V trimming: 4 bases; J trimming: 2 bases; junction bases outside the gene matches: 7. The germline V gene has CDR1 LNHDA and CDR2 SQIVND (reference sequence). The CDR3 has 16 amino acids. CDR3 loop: CASSTVGLAAYNEQFF. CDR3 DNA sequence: TGTGCCAGTAGTACGGTCGGACTAGCAGCCTACAATGAGCAGTTCTTC.

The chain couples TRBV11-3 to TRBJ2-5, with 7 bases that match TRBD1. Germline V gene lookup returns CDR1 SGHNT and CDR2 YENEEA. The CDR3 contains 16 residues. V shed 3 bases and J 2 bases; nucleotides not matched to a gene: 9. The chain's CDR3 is CASSLGQGDKQETQYF. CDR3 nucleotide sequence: TGTGCCAGCAGCTTGGGTCAGGGGGATAAACAAGAGACCCAGTACTTC.